A single sample is the source of the 6 T cell receptor beta chains below, sequenced in a study of beta chain features in type 1 diabetes. Study-level points and caveats: Shortening of TCRB CDR3s, moderate but significant, appeared in all four CD4+ subsets of Type 1 diabetes patients.

The sequenced template was cDNA made from the entire isolated RNA. Sequenced by immunoSEQ multiplex PCR; TCRdb stores in-frame clones only, minus some. The table shows more than 120,000 clones, with about 12% occurring only once. The antigens these receptors bind are not known. Sequencing input: central memory CD4+ T cells from blood. All receptors come from a man younger than 35 with type 1 diabetes.

A few counts support this clone. V usage is TRBV10-3 and J usage is TRBJ2-5; D not resolved. The CDR3 extends over 13 amino acids. V was trimmed by 4 bases and J by 3 bases, leaving 9 bases between them. Germline V gene data show CDR1 as ENHRY and CDR2 as SYGVKD. Here the CDR3 DNA reads TGTGCCATCAGTGGTCTAGTCGAAGAGACCCAGTACTTC. Translation gives CAISGLVEETQYF.

The V gene is TRBV7-2, the J gene TRBJ1-1, with 8 bases aligning to TRBD1. Germline V lookup: CDR1 SGHTA, CDR2 FQGNSA. V trimming: 5 bases; J trimming: 3 bases; junction bases outside the gene matches: 2. This CDR3 contains 13 residues. The CDR3 sequence is CASSPGQDTEAFF. In nucleotides, the CDR3 is TGTGCCAGCAGCCCGGGACAGGACACTGAAGCTTTCTTT.

The sample holds many counts of this clone. The V call is TRBV4-1, the J call TRBJ2-4; D not certain. The germline V gene encodes CDR1 MGHRA and CDR2 YSYEKL. The CDR3 length is 17 residues. V dropped 0 bases and J dropped 3 bases, with 15 bases sitting between them. The CDR3 spells CASSQDPSYLGKNIQYF. CDR3 in DNA: TGCGCCAGCAGCCAAGATCCGAGCTACTTGGGCAAAAACATTCAGTACTTC.

The chain has TRBV18 and TRBJ2-1; D unresolved. V was trimmed by 3 bases and J by 0 bases, leaving 9 bases between them. The CDR3 covers 15 residues. Per germline, CDR1 KGHSH and CDR2 LQKENI. The CDR3 is CASSPQDGSYNEQFF. CDR3 DNA sequence: TGTGCCAGCTCACCCCAGGATGGCTCCTACAATGAGCAGTTCTTC.

There are a few counts of this clone. The rearrangement uses TRBV5-8 and TRBJ2-2; tentatively, D is TRBD1 (6 bases). Trimming pared 4 bases from V and 4 bases from J, leaving 14 bases between. Germline CDR1 reads SGHTS; CDR2 reads YDEGEE. This CDR3 contains 15 residues. The CDR3: CASSADRTSTGELFF. DNA of the CDR3: TGTGCCAGCAGCGCAGACAGGACCTCCACCGGGGAGCTGTTTTTT.

This sequence joins TRBV6-5 and TRBJ2-7, with unresolved D. V gave up 0 bases and J gave up 2 bases, with 11 bases separating them. Germline V gene lookup returns CDR1 MNHEY and CDR2 SVGAGI. This CDR3 spans 15 amino acids. In DNA form, the CDR3 reads TGTGCCAGCAGTTACTCTCGGCAGAGCCCCTACGAGCAGTACTTC. It translates to CASSYSRQSPYEQYF.